Given below is one T cell receptor (beta chain) in context. No cognate antigen has been identified for it. Within one base of it there is no much larger clone, and no base qualities were kept. This was a case-control study nested in a cohort of healthcare workers in London, UK, who had nasopharyngeal swab PCR tests and blood samples taken every week. Healthcare workers were recruited between 23 and 31 March 2020, during the week of the UK lockdown, and were followed weekly for up to roughly 16 weeks. The record originates from a study of early T cells in non-severe SARS-CoV-2 infection (dated by TCRdb to 2020 to 2022). Describing the broader study: Because TCR sequencing was done on bulk RNA from unsorted whole blood, the alpha and beta chains could not be paired.

Library method: 5' RACE. The instrument was a NextSeq 500. The TCR library protocol attached unique molecular identifiers to individual cDNA molecules to correct for sequencing error and PCR bias. Sequencing covered both TCR alpha and beta chains, and within each sample the abundances of alpha and beta sequences were tightly co-correlated. Per the authors' processing: Decombinator V4 was used to annotate the V gene, J gene and CDR3 of the TCR sequences. Expanded TCRs were defined as changing significantly between any two time points under a Poisson model with p below 0.0001. TCR abundances were normalised to the total number of TCRs sequenced in each sample and reported as counts per million. TRAV1-2 paired with TRAJ12, TRAJ20 or TRAJ33 defined MAIT TCRs, while TRAV10 paired with TRAJ18 defined iNKT TCRs. VDJdb, accessed 1 November 2021, was searched for CMV, EBV and SARS-CoV-2 annotated TCRs, excluding TCRs annotated for multiple antigens. In TCRdb, the public reads were trimmed at Q25 with fastp and aligned with MiXCR, with productive beta chains retained. Rows with one shared CDR3 protein collapse into an entry with the most common genes and DNA. TCRdb assigned the V and J calls; the authors' analysis was not used. The sample table shows tens of thousands of distinct CDR3 sequences, and about 14% are seen once. The ten largest make up roughly 3.7% of the sample.

In the germline V gene (reference sequence), CDR1 corresponds to MNHEY and CDR2 to SMNVEV. The cysteine opens and the phenylalanine closes a CDR3 of 14 amino acids. Here the CDR3 DNA is all that survives: 42 bases in frame from base 1. At the junction V is shortened by 6 bases and J by 7 bases; bases outside the gene matches: 9. The full study reports these points: VDJdb matching was skewed toward anti-spike CD8 responses and likely underestimated virus-specific expansions by missing private and CD4 specificities.

The TCR comes from an adult who was a healthcare worker with PCR-confirmed SARS-CoV-2 infection or an uninfected control (not recorded which). This specimen consisted of whole blood, obtained at baseline. The sequence is built from TRBV27 and TRBJ2-7; TRBD2 aligns with 10 central bases. The DNA reads TGTGCCAGCAGCCCCCGGACTAGCGGCTTGGAGCAGTACTTC. It encodes CASSPRTSGLEQYF.